The source of this TCR beta chain is a study of blood T cell repertoires in COVID-19. Study-wide background: There were acute and convalescent COVID-19 samples, and they came from the United States, Italy and Spain.

The method was immunoSEQ multiplex PCR; TCRdb's version includes in-frame clones alone and lacks a portion of them. The sample carries 150,000 or so clones, 85% to 90% recorded once. Germline V lookup: CDR1 SGHNT, CDR2 YYREEE (reference sequence). The length of the CDR3 is 15 residues. Trimming shortened V by 0 bases and J by 0 bases, and 7 bases separated the two germline ends. Sequencing input: peripheral blood. The TCR sequence derives from a man older than 75 with acute or convalescent COVID-19. The chain has TRBV5-4 and TRBJ1-3; D is unclear. CDR3 nucleotide sequence: TGTGCCAGCAGCTTGGCCCCTAACTCTGGAAACACCATATATTTT. Translation: CASSLAPNSGNTIYF.